The rows below give T cell receptor beta chains drawn from one sample of a study of T cells in Graves' hyperthyroidism and ophthalmopathy. TCRdb reprocessed the multiplex PCR reads via MiXCR and lists one record per CDR3 protein. Among fewer than 800,000 distinct CDR3 sequences listed, about a sixth were seen once. The sample consisted of blood. Every receptor here comes from a man younger than 35 with Graves' hyperthyroidism. CDR3s include the opening cysteine and the closing phenylalanine or tryptophan. The D gene is left open where the match is weak. Size values are once, few and many counts, or a class for expanded clones, and some rows have none.

size: .
D: TRBD2
J: TRBJ2-1
V: TRBV5-1
DNA: TGCGCCAGCAGCTTACTAGCGGGCGGGGTCTACAATGAGCAGTTCTTC
CDR3: CASSLLAGGVYNEQFF

size: few
D: .
J: TRBJ1-1
V: TRBV7-2
DNA: TGTGCCAGCTTTAGCCCATGGCAGAACACTGAAGCTTTCTTT
CDR3: CASFSPWQNTEAFF

size: many
D: TRBD2
J: TRBJ2-3
V: TRBV28
DNA: TGTGCCAGCGGTTCTAGCGGGAGTGAGGGCACAGATACGCAGTATTTT
CDR3: CASGSSGSEGTDTQYF

size: .
D: .
J: TRBJ2-5
V: TRBV5-1
DNA: TGCGCCAGCAGCTTGGGTCAGCAGGGACGGCAAGAGACCCAGTACTTC
CDR3: CASSLGQQGRQETQYF

size: .
D: .
J: TRBJ2-7
V: TRBV29-1
DNA: TGCAGCGGAGGGGGTCTCTACGAGCAGTACTTC
CDR3: CSGGGLYEQYF

size: many
D: .
J: TRBJ1-5
V: TRBV2
DNA: TGTGCCAGCGGGTCGGACGGAGCCAATCAGCCCCAGCATTTT
CDR3: CASGSDGANQPQHF

size: few
D: .
J: TRBJ2-1
V: TRBV2
DNA: TGTGCCAGCAGGGGGGTCAACAATGAGCAGTTCTTC
CDR3: CASRGVNNEQFF

size: many
D: .
J: TRBJ2-3
V: TRBV7-8
DNA: TGTGCCAGCAGCTTAGAAGGAGCATTCACAGATACGCAGTATTTT
CDR3: CASSLEGAFTDTQYF

size: .
D: .
J: TRBJ2-7
V: TRBV27
DNA: TGTGCCAGCAGTTTATCGGCACCGCCGGGTGGGTACGAGCAGTACTTC
CDR3: CASSLSAPPGGYEQYF

size: .
D: TRBD2
J: TRBJ2-3
V: TRBV7-9
DNA: TGTGCCAGTGGGGGTAGCGGGTTCACAGATACGCAGTATTTT
CDR3: CASGGSGFTDTQYF

size: .
D: .
J: TRBJ2-4
V: TRBV11-2
DNA: TGTGCCAGCAGCTTATGGAGGGGGAACATTCAGTACTTC
CDR3: CASSLWRGNIQYF

size: once
D: .
J: TRBJ1-1
V: TRBV24-1
DNA: TGTGCCACCCAAGGGAACCTTAACACTGAAGCTTTCTTT
CDR3: CATQGNLNTEAFF

size: many
D: TRBD2
J: TRBJ2-3
V: TRBV7-2
DNA: TGTGCCAGCGGGAGGGGCCCAGATACGCAGTATTTT
CDR3: CASGRGPDTQYF

size: .
D: .
J: TRBJ2-1
V: TRBV19
DNA: TGTGCCAGTAGTATAGTGGGGTACAATGAGCAGTTCTTC
CDR3: CASSIVGYNEQFF

size: .
D: .
J: TRBJ2-3
V: TRBV6-1
DNA: TGTGCCAGCAGTGTGAGGCCGGGCCGTAGCACAGATACGCAGTATTTT
CDR3: CASSVRPGRSTDTQYF

size: many
D: TRBD1
J: TRBJ2-5
V: TRBV28
DNA: TGTGCCAGCAGCATGGACAGGGGTCAAGAGACCCAGTACTTC
CDR3: CASSMDRGQETQYF